One and the same sample provided the 27 T cell receptor beta chains below, sequenced in a study of cytomegalovirus exposure and HLA in healthy donors. TCRdb's copy holds only in-frame clones and misses some; the assay was immunoSEQ multiplex PCR. The top ten hold approximately 10% of the sample, which has roughly 130,000 clones, approximately 92% seen once. The source material was PBMCs. These receptors all come from a woman between 18 and 29 years old in good health and CMV-seropositive.

The V and J genes are TRBV11-2 and TRBJ1-1; possible D gene TRBD1, 5 bases. Germline V gives CDR1 SGHAT, CDR2 FQNNGV. V shed 5 bases and J shed 2 bases, with 15 bases lying between them. The CDR3 has 15 amino acids. DNA for the CDR3: TGTGCCAGCAGCCCACTTCCGCAGGGAAACACTGAAGCTTTCTTT. As protein: CASSPLPQGNTEAFF.

The V and J genes are TRBV6-5 and TRBJ2-7; maybe TRBD2 (5 bases). Trimming removed 2 bases from V and 5 bases from J, with 16 bases in between. The CDR3 has 15 amino acids. CDR1 and CDR2 (germline): MNHEY, SVGAGI. CDR3 DNA sequence: TGTGCCAGCAGTTACGCCCCGGGGTTAGGAAACGAGCAGTACTTC. Translation: CASSYAPGLGNEQYF.

The chain recombines TRBV5-6 with TRBJ2-1; 9 bases are shared with TRBD2. In germline, CDR1 is SGHDT, CDR2 YYEEEE. After removal of 0 bases from V and 7 bases from J, the junction contained 5 bases not matched to a gene. The CDR3 runs 15 residues. CDR3 nucleotides: TGTGCCAGCAGCTTGGTCCTAGCGGGGCTGAATGAGCAGTTCTTC. Protein: CASSLVLAGLNEQFF. Using reference TRBV5-6 and TRBJ2-1 for the parts outside the CDR3, the full variable domain is DAGVTQSPTHLIKTRGQQVTLRCSPKSGHDTVSWYQQALGQGPQFIFQYYEEEERQRGNFPDRFSGHQFPNYSSELNVNALLLGDSALYLCASSLVLAGLNEQFFGPGTRLTVL.

In this sample, this clone turned up once. This chain links TRBV13 with TRBJ2-5, with a tentative D call TRBD1 (7 bases). Germline CDR1 PRHDT, CDR2 FYEKMQ (reference sequence). The CDR3 consists of 14 residues. Trimming pared 2 bases from V and 5 bases from J, leaving 12 bases between. The CDR3 DNA sequence: TGTGCCAGCAGCTTAACAGGGGAGGAGGAGACCCAGTACTTC. Amino acids: CASSLTGEEETQYF.

This chain joins TRBV7-6 and TRBJ2-3, with 7 bases identical to TRBD2. Germline CDR1 SGHVS, CDR2 FNYEAQ. V was pared by 0 bases and J by 0 bases, with 9 bases of the junction left unmatched. The CDR3 extends over 18 amino acids. The CDR3 coding sequence is TGTGCCAGCAGCTTAGCGAACAGCGGGGATACTAGCACAGATACGCAGTATTTT. It specifies CASSLANSGDTSTDTQYF. Full variable domain (rest looked up from reference TRBV7-6 and TRBJ2-3): GAGVSQSPRYKVTKRGQDVALRCDPISGHVSLYWYRQALGQGPEFLTYFNYEAQQDKSGLPNDRFSAERPEGSISTLTIQRTEQRDSAMYRCASSLANSGDTSTDTQYFGPGTRLTVL.

The chain recombines TRBV27 with TRBJ2-1; 8 positions match TRBD2. CDR3 length: 17 amino acids. Trimming at V came to 8 bases and at J to 0 bases, leaving 12 bases not matched to a gene. Per the germline V gene, CDR1 is MNHEY and CDR2 is SMNVEV (reference sequence). The CDR3 coding sequence is TGTGCCAGCCCTCCTACGGGGGGGCTCAGCTCCTACAATGAGCAGTTCTTC. It translates to CASPPTGGLSSYNEQFF.

This clone was seen just once. V and J are TRBV10-3 and TRBJ1-5; 9 bases map to TRBD1. Germline CDR1 and CDR2: ENHRY and SYGVKD. The CDR3 has 19 amino acids. J lost 0 bases, V lost 0 bases, and 9 bases had no gene match. The CDR3 DNA reads as TGTGCCATCAGTGAGTCAGGGACAGGGCCCGAATATAGCAATCAGCCCCAGCATTTT. Its protein is CAISESGTGPEYSNQPQHF.

The chain couples TRBV6-6 to TRBJ1-2; D possibly corresponds to TRBD1 (6 bases). V dropped 6 bases and J dropped 3 bases, with 11 bases sitting between them. CDR3 length: 13 amino acids. Germline V gene data show CDR1 as MNHNY and CDR2 as SVGAGI (reference sequence). CDR3 residues: CASSVQGDYGYTF. The CDR3 coding sequence is TGTGCCAGCAGCGTACAGGGCGACTATGGCTACACCTTC.

The J gene is TRBJ2-1, the V gene TRBV19; weak D call: TRBD2 (5 bases). V lost 5 bases to trimming and J lost 8 bases, with 16 bases between them. Germline V gives CDR1 LNHDA, CDR2 SQIVND (reference sequence). The CDR3 sequence is 14 residues long. CDR3 sequence (DNA): TGTGCCAGTAGTCCAGATGGGAGATTCTATGAGCAGTTCTTC. Translating it yields CASSPDGRFYEQFF.

This chain connects TRBV28 to TRBJ1-5; a possible D gene is TRBD1 (5 bases). The CDR3 has 15 amino acids. Deletions cut 7 bases from V and 3 bases from J, with 16 bases between. Per germline, CDR1 MDHEN and CDR2 SYDVKM. CDR3 sequence (DNA): TGTGCCAGCATCCAGGGTGGCAATCTCAATCAGCCCCAGCATTTT. It encodes CASIQGGNLNQPQHF.

The genes are TRBV11-2 and TRBJ1-6; D not certain. Per germline, CDR1 SGHAT and CDR2 FQNNGV. This CDR3 is 17 amino acids long. Trimming shortened V by 0 bases and J by 4 bases, and 13 bases separated the two germline ends. CDR3 sequence (DNA): TGTGCCAGCAGCTTAGATTTCGCGGCTCCGTATAATTCACCCCTCCACTTT. Translated, it gives CASSLDFAAPYNSPLHF.

V gene TRBV2 combines with J gene TRBJ1-1; a weak D match, TRBD1 (5 bases). This CDR3 region has 13 residues. V was trimmed by 7 bases and J by 3 bases, leaving 12 bases between them. Germline CDR1 reads SNHLY; CDR2 reads FYNNEI. The CDR3 sequence is CASTFGADTEAFF. The CDR3 DNA sequence: TGTGCCAGCACCTTTGGGGCAGACACTGAAGCTTTCTTT.

This clone has only one observation. The V gene is TRBV7-2, the J gene TRBJ2-7; 10 nucleotides align to TRBD2. CDR3 size: 15 residues. The germline V gene has CDR1 SGHTA and CDR2 FQGNSA. After removal of 5 bases from V and 2 bases from J, the junction contained 6 bases not matched to a gene. The CDR3 region has the DNA TGTGCCAGCAGCACCTGGACTAGCGGACCCTACGAGCAGTACTTC. The encoded protein is CASSTWTSGPYEQYF.

This rearrangement joins TRBV15 to TRBJ2-5; 9 nucleotides match TRBD2. CDR3 size: 17 residues. Germline CDR1 is LNHNV and CDR2 is YYDKDF (reference sequence). Trimming at V came to 3 bases and at J to 9 bases, leaving 17 bases not matched to a gene. The chain's CDR3 is CATSSGISGGPRGAQYF. The CDR3 DNA sequence: TGTGCCACCAGCAGTGGAATCAGCGGGGGGCCCCGGGGCGCCCAGTACTTC.

The chain recombines TRBV30 with TRBJ1-1; D is unresolved. CDR1 GTSNPN and CDR2 SVGIG come from the germline V gene (reference sequence). CDR3 size: 11 residues. CDR3 amino acids: CAWAGNTEAFF. The CDR3 DNA is TGTGCTTGGGCAGGGAACACTGAAGCTTTCTTT. Filled out from reference TRBV30 and TRBJ1-1, the complete variable domain reads SQTIHQWPATLVQPVGSPLSLECTVEGTSNPNLYWYRQAAGRGLQLLFYSVGIGQISSEVPQNLSASRPQDRQFILSSKKLLLSDSGFYLCAWAGNTEAFFGQGTRLTVV.

The chain joins TRBV5-1 to TRBJ1-1, with no clear D. The V gene lost 0 bases and the J gene lost 1 base, with 7 bases spanning the gap. CDR3 length: 14 amino acids. Germline values: CDR1 SGHRS, CDR2 YFSETQ. The CDR3 nucleotides are TGCGCCAGCAGCTTGGCCGCGGAGAACACTGAAGCTTTCTTT. Amino acid sequence: CASSLAAENTEAFF.

Only one count was recorded for this clone. The chain recombines TRBV27 with TRBJ2-7, with 11 bases fitting TRBD2. From germline, CDR1 is MNHEY and CDR2 SMNVEV (reference sequence). This CDR3 region has 18 residues. V trimming: 3 bases; J trimming: 0 bases; junction bases outside the gene matches: 10. CDR3 sequence: CASSLVLAGGPSSYEQYF. The CDR3 DNA reads TGTGCCAGCAGTTTGGTGCTAGCGGGGGGACCGAGCTCCTACGAGCAGTACTTC.

The CDR3 sequence: CASSRLAGVSYEQYF. In DNA form, the CDR3 reads TGTGCCAGCAGCCGACTAGCGGGGGTCTCCTACGAGCAGTACTTC. The rearrangement joins TRBV13 to TRBJ2-7, with TRBD2 matching over 12 bases. Germline CDR1 and CDR2: PRHDT and FYEKMQ (reference sequence). J lost 0 bases, V lost 5 bases, and 2 bases had no gene match. The length of the CDR3 is 15 residues.

The chain employs TRBV6-5 and TRBJ1-4; 7 bases are shared with TRBD1. V was pared by 6 bases and J by 0 bases, with 4 bases of the junction left unmatched. CDR1 is MNHEY and CDR2 is SVGAGI in the germline V gene. CDR3 length equals 15 residues. The CDR3 is CASRRDSTTNEKLFF. The CDR3 DNA sequence: TGTGCCAGCAGACGGGACAGCACAACTAATGAAAAACTGTTTTTT.

The V call is TRBV11-2, the J call TRBJ2-5; a weak D match, TRBD1 (6 bases). The V and J ends lost 1 base and 4 bases respectively, with 22 bases between them. The V gene's germline CDR1 is SGHAT and CDR2 FQNNGV. The CDR3 runs 18 residues. CDR3: CASSLVLDSLVQRETQYF. CDR3 DNA sequence: TGTGCCAGCAGCTTAGTCTTGGACAGTTTAGTCCAAAGAGAGACCCAGTACTTC.

This clone was detected once. The rearrangement uses TRBV7-9 and TRBJ1-4, with 9 bases lining up with TRBD1. CDR3 length: 18 amino acids. V lost 5 bases and J lost 8; bases outside the gene matches: 18. The germline CDR1 and CDR2 sequences are SEHNR and FQNEAQ (reference sequence). For the CDR3, the DNA is TGTGCCAGCAGCCGGGCCCCTTTAGGACAGGGGCGCTTAGAAAAACTGTTTTTT. Its protein is CASSRAPLGQGRLEKLFF. Combining the CDR3 with reference TRBV7-9 and TRBJ1-4 gives the whole variable domain DTGVSQNPRHKITKRGQNVTFRCDPISEHNRLYWYRQTLGQGPEFLTYFQNEAQLEKSRLLSDRFSAERPKGSFSTLEIQRTEQGDSAMYLCASSRAPLGQGRLEKLFFGSGTQLSVL.

The sample holds one count of this clone. The chain carries TRBV19 and TRBJ1-2, with D possibly TRBD1 on 6 matching bases. This CDR3 spans 11 amino acids. Per germline, CDR1 LNHDA and CDR2 SQIVND (reference sequence). Trimming removed 9 bases at V and 4 bases at J, with 9 bases between. CDR3 residues: CARDSFYGYTF. The DNA for the CDR3 is TGTGCCAGGGACAGTTTCTATGGCTACACCTTC.

This clone was counted at least ten times. This rearrangement joins TRBV7-2 to TRBJ2-7, with 10 bases matching TRBD1. CDR3 size: 13 residues. Germline V lookup: CDR1 SGHTA, CDR2 FQGNSA. Trimming at V came to 5 bases and at J to 4 bases, leaving 2 bases not matched to a gene. As DNA, the CDR3 is TGTGCCAGCAGCATGGGACAGGGGTACGAGCAGTACTTC. Residues: CASSMGQGYEQYF.

The gene calls are TRBV6-1 and TRBJ1-2; the D gene is possibly TRBD1 (5 bases). V was cut by 0 bases and J by 2 bases, with 10 bases left in between. CDR3 size: 15 residues. Germline-derived CDR1 and CDR2 are MNHNS and SASEGT. The CDR3 DNA is TGTGCCAGCAGTGAAGCTGAAGGGGCCAACTATGGCTACACCTTC. It encodes CASSEAEGANYGYTF.

The chain carries TRBV5-1 and TRBJ1-5; no firm D call. This CDR3 contains 15 residues. Germline CDR1 is SGHRS and CDR2 is YFSETQ. V was shortened by 4 bases and J by 5 bases, with 16 bases between the two germline ends. CDR3 nucleotide sequence: TGCGCCAGCAGCGAGAATGGGTATGAGGATCAGCCCCAGCATTTT. It is translated as CASSENGYEDQPQHF. Combining the CDR3 with reference TRBV5-1 and TRBJ1-5 gives the whole variable domain KAGVTQTPRYLIKTRGQQVTLSCSPISGHRSVSWYQQTPGQGLQFLFEYFSETQRNKGNFPGRFSGRQFSNSRSEMNVSTLELGDSALYLCASSENGYEDQPQHFGDGTRLSIL.

The gene calls are TRBV29-1 and TRBJ2-5; D might be TRBD1 (6 bases). V dropped 7 bases and J dropped 3 bases, with 9 bases sitting between them. CDR3 size: 11 residues. Per germline, CDR1 SQVTM and CDR2 ANQGSEA. The CDR3 here is CSAGQKETQYF. The CDR3 DNA sequence: TGCAGCGCCGGACAGAAAGAGACCCAGTACTTC.

This chain connects TRBV5-1 to TRBJ2-7, with a tentative D call TRBD1 (5 bases). The CDR3 spans 13 residues. V lost 4 bases to trimming and J lost 6 bases, with 14 bases between them. CDR1 SGHRS and CDR2 YFSETQ come from the germline V gene. CDR3 sequence: CASSPTLGREQYF. DNA for the CDR3: TGCGCCAGCAGCCCCACCCTGGGGCGCGAGCAGTACTTC. Using reference TRBV5-1 and TRBJ2-7 for the parts outside the CDR3, the full variable domain is KAGVTQTPRYLIKTRGQQVTLSCSPISGHRSVSWYQQTPGQGLQFLFEYFSETQRNKGNFPGRFSGRQFSNSRSEMNVSTLELGDSALYLCASSPTLGREQYFGPGTRLTVT.